What follows is one T cell receptor (beta chain) and its context. This specimen belongs to a study of blood T cell repertoires in COVID-19. Study-wide background: Sources were T cells, B-cell-depleted T cells, or PBMCs; the material itself was cDNA or gDNA.

Profiling relied on immunoSEQ multiplex PCR, and the TCRdb table lists in-frame clones only, not all of them. Seen here are about 300,000 clones, roughly nine tenths observed once, and the top ten hold under 7.5%. This CDR3 is built from 15 residues. Germline CDR1 is LGHDT and CDR2 is YNNKEL (reference sequence). V gave up 5 bases and J gave up 3 bases; unmatched junction bases: 7. The sequence derives from a man aged 18 to 30 who had recovered from COVID-19. The chain joins TRBV3-1 (or the pseudogene TRBV3-2) to TRBJ2-7, with 10 nucleotides matching TRBD2. Sequencing input: peripheral blood. The CDR3 loop is CASSTSASGSYEQYF. The CDR3 coding sequence is TGTGCCAGCAGCACCTCAGCTAGCGGGAGCTACGAGCAGTACTTC.